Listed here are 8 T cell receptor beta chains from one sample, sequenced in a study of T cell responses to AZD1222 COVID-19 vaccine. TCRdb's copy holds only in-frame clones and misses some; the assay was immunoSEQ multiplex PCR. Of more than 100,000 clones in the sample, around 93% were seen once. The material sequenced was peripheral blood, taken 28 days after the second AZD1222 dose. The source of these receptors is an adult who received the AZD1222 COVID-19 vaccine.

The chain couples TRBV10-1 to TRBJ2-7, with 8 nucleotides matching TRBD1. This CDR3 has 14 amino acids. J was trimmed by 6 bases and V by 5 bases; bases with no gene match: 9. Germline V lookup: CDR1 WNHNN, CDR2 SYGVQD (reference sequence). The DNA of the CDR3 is TGCGCCAGCAGTCGCGCAGGGGGCGCGGGCGAGCAGTACTTC. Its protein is CASSRAGGAGEQYF.

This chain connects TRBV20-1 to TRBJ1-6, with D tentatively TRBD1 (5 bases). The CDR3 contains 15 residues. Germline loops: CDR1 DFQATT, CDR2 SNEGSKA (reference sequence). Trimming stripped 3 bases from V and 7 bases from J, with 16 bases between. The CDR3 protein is CSASRGSLENSPLHF. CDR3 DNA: TGCAGTGCTAGTCGGGGCAGCCTTGAGAATTCACCCCTCCACTTT.

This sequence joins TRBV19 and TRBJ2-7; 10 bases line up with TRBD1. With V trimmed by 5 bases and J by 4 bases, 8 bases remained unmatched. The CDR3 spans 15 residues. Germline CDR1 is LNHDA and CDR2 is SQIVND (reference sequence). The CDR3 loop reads CASSVPGQGTYEQYF. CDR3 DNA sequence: TGTGCCAGTAGTGTCCCGGGACAGGGGACGTACGAGCAGTACTTC.

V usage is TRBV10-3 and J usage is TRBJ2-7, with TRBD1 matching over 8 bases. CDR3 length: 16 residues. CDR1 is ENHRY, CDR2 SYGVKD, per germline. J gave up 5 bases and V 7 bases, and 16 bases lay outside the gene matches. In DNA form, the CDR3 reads TGTGCCATCATGGCTATCGGTCAGGGGGCATTCCACGAGCAGTACTTC. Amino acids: CAIMAIGQGAFHEQYF.

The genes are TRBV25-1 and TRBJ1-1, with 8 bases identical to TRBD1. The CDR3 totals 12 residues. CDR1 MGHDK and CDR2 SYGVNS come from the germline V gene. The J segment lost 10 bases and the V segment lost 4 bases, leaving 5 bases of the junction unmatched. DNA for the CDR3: TGTGCCAGCAGTGGGACAGGGAGGGGAGCTTTCTTT. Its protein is CASSGTGRGAFF.

DNA for the CDR3: TGTGCCAGCAAAGAACTAGCGGGATTAAACGAGCAGTACTTC. Amino acids: CASKELAGLNEQYF. The rearrangement links TRBV7-9 to TRBJ2-7; 10 bases match TRBD2. Germline V gene data show CDR1 as SEHNR and CDR2 as FQNEAQ (reference sequence). CDR3 length: 14 residues. V was clipped by 7 bases and J by 5 bases; unmatched bases: 8.

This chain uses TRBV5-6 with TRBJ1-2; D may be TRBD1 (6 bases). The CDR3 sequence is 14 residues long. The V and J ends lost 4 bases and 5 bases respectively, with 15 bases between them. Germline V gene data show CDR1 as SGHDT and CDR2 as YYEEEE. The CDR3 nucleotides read TGTGCCAGCAGCCGGGTGGACAGTGAGTATGGCTACACCTTC. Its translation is CASSRVDSEYGYTF. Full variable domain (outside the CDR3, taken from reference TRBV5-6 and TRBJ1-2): DAGVTQSPTHLIKTRGQQVTLRCSPKSGHDTVSWYQQALGQGPQFIFQYYEEEERQRGNFPDRFSGHQFPNYSSELNVNALLLGDSALYLCASSRVDSEYGYTFGSGTRLTVV.

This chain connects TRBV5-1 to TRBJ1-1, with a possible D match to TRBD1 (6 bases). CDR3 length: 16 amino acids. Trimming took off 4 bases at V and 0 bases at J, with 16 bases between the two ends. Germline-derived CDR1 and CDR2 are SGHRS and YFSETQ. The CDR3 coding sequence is TGCGCCAGCAGCACTGGAGGGGGGGCGATGAACACTGAAGCTTTCTTT. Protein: CASSTGGGAMNTEAFF.